These 15 T cell receptor beta chains originate from one sample sequenced in a study of blood T cell repertoires in COVID-19. TCRdb's copy holds only in-frame clones and misses some; the assay was immunoSEQ multiplex PCR. The sample yields 150,000 to 200,000 clones, approximately 75% seen once. Sequenced input: peripheral blood. The receptor set was obtained from a human donor in a cohort sampled during active COVID-19.

CDR3 region: CASSLRGKDNEKLFF. The CDR3 DNA follows: TGTGCCAGCAGCTTAAGGGGGAAAGATAATGAAAAACTGTTTTTT. The rearrangement uses TRBV7-8 and TRBJ1-4, with D possibly matching TRBD1 (6 bases). This CDR3 has 15 amino acids. Trimming removed 2 bases from V and 4 bases from J, with 11 bases in between. Per the germline V gene, CDR1 is SGHVS and CDR2 is FQNEAQ.

This clone was seen only a few times. This chain connects TRBV6-2 or TRBV6-3 to TRBJ1-2; 7 positions agree with TRBD1. In germline, CDR1 is MNHEY, CDR2 SVGEGT. Trimming removed 4 bases from V and 8 bases from J; junction bases left unmatched: 4. The CDR3 contains 12 residues. This CDR3 is CASSFGTVGYTF. The CDR3 nucleotides read TGTGCCAGCAGTTTTGGGACAGTGGGCTACACCTTC.

This clone appeared a few times. The chain uses TRBV18 and TRBJ1-4; 7 nucleotides line up with TRBD1. The CDR3 runs 15 residues. CDR1 and CDR2 (germline): KGHSH, LQKENI. V shed 3 bases and J 0 bases; nucleotides not matched to a gene: 1. In DNA, the CDR3 is TGTGCCAGCTCACCCGGGACAGCAACTAATGAAAAACTGTTTTTT. Protein sequence: CASSPGTATNEKLFF.

The CDR3 region is CASSPISGTVNTGELFF. As DNA, the CDR3 is TGTGCCAGCAGCCCCATCTCTGGGACAGTGAACACCGGGGAGCTGTTTTTT. J is TRBJ2-2 and V is TRBV7-6; 7 nucleotides line up with TRBD1. Per germline, CDR1 SGHVS and CDR2 FNYEAQ. V dropped 5 bases and J dropped 1; count of bases not matched to a gene: 10. This CDR3 has 17 residues.

The chain couples TRBV2 to TRBJ2-7; maybe TRBD2 (5 bases). The V end lost 0 bases, the J end lost 1 base, and 7 bases lay between the germline ends. The CDR3 has 14 amino acids. The germline V gene encodes CDR1 SNHLY and CDR2 FYNNEI. CDR3 coding DNA: TGTGCCAGCAGTGAAGCGGGAGAGTCCTACGAGCAGTACTTC. Protein: CASSEAGESYEQYF.

The CDR3 region is CASSPRGPGTANSPLHF. CDR3 DNA sequence: TGTGCCAGCAGTCCAAGAGGGCCCGGGACAGCCAATTCACCCCTCCACTTT. The chain joins TRBV6-2 or TRBV6-3 to TRBJ1-6, with 7 nucleotides matching TRBD1. This CDR3 is 17 amino acids long. The V gene's germline CDR1 is MNHEY and CDR2 SVGEGT. Trimming cost V 5 bases and J 7 bases; bases outside gene matches: 14.

The rearrangement links TRBV30 to TRBJ2-1; maybe TRBD2 (6 bases). Trimming removed 3 bases at V and 12 bases at J, with 12 bases between. The CDR3 length is 11 residues. Germline CDR1 and CDR2: GTSNPN and SVGIG (reference sequence). CDR3 nucleotides: TGTGCCTGGAGGGACCGGGACTTGCAGTTCTTC. Amino acids: CAWRDRDLQFF. The full variable domain, completed using reference TRBV30 and TRBJ2-1, is SQTIHQWPATLVQPVGSPLSLECTVEGTSNPNLYWYRQAAGRGLQLLFYSVGIGQISSEVPQNLSASRPQDRQFILSSKKLLLSDSGFYLCAWRDRDLQFFGPGTRLTVL.

V usage is TRBV11-1 and J usage is TRBJ1-5, with D unresolved. The CDR3 runs to 13 residues. The germline V gene has CDR1 SGHAT and CDR2 FQDESV (reference sequence). V was shortened by 2 bases and J by 4 bases, with 6 bases between the two germline ends. This chain's CDR3 is CASSLMSNQPQHF. The DNA of the CDR3 is TGTGCCAGCAGCTTAATGTCGAATCAGCCCCAGCATTTT.

This clone was counted a few times. V usage is TRBV28 and J usage is TRBJ2-7, with 7 nucleotides matching TRBD1. The CDR3 consists of 14 residues. The germline V gene has CDR1 MDHEN and CDR2 SYDVKM. The V and J ends lost 6 bases and 2 bases, in that order; junction bases with no gene match: 7. CDR3 sequence reads: CASRSGTVPYEQYF. The CDR3 bases are TGTGCCAGCAGATCCGGGACAGTGCCCTACGAGCAGTACTTC.

This chain uses TRBV7-9 with TRBJ1-2; 11 bases map to TRBD1. The J segment lost 7 bases and the V segment lost 7 bases, leaving 11 bases of the junction unmatched. CDR1 SEHNR and CDR2 FQNEAQ come from the germline V gene (reference sequence). There are 15 residues in the CDR3. In DNA, the CDR3 is TGTGCCAGCATCAGAGTGGGACAGGGGGTCGGTGGCTACACCTTC. Protein sequence: CASIRVGQGVGGYTF.

J is TRBJ1-1 and V is TRBV6-2 or TRBV6-3; 7 bases agree with TRBD1. Germline values: CDR1 MNHEY, CDR2 SVGEGT. The CDR3 spans 13 residues. J was trimmed by 4 bases and V by 4 bases; bases with no gene match: 3. For the CDR3, the DNA is TGTGCCAGCAGTTCCGGACAGGTCACTGAAGCTTTCTTT. Translation gives CASSSGQVTEAFF.

The chain uses TRBV9 and TRBJ2-1, with 8 bases aligning to TRBD2. Trimming at V came to 1 base and at J to 3 bases, leaving 6 bases not matched to a gene. In germline, CDR1 is SGDLS, CDR2 YYNGEE. CDR3 length equals 16 residues. CDR3 region: CASSVLTSGFYNEQFF. CDR3 nucleotide sequence: TGTGCCAGCAGCGTACTTACTAGCGGCTTCTACAATGAGCAGTTCTTC.

The rearrangement joins TRBV29-1 to TRBJ2-7; the match to TRBD1 covers 8 bases. The CDR3 consists of 13 residues. V was clipped by 6 bases and J by 6 bases; unmatched bases: 10. Germline V gives CDR1 SQVTM, CDR2 ANQGSEA. Here the CDR3 reads CSVATDRVGEQYF. CDR3 in DNA: TGCAGCGTCGCCACGGACAGGGTGGGCGAGCAGTACTTC.

This clone was counted only a few times. The genes are TRBV18 and TRBJ1-1; tentative D call: TRBD1 (6 bases). V shed 3 bases and J shed 3 bases, with 8 bases lying between them. This CDR3 region has 13 residues. The V gene's germline CDR1 is KGHSH and CDR2 LQKENI. In nucleotides, the CDR3 is TGTGCCAGCTCACCCAACAGGGACACTGAAGCTTTCTTT. This sequence encodes CASSPNRDTEAFF. The full variable domain, completed using reference TRBV18 and TRBJ1-1, is NAGVMQNPRHLVRRRGQEARLRCSPMKGHSHVYWYRQLPEEGLKFMVYLQKENIIDESGMPKERFSAEFPKEGPSILRIQQVVRGDSAAYFCASSPNRDTEAFFGQGTRLTVV.

This sequence joins TRBV29-1 and TRBJ2-7, with 8 bases aligning to TRBD2. V lost 8 bases to trimming and J lost 3 bases; unmatched junction nucleotides: 9. The CDR3 is 13 amino acids. Germline CDR1 is SQVTM and CDR2 is ANQGSEA. CDR3 loop: CSIRQSGSYEQYF. In DNA form, the CDR3 reads TGCAGCATTCGTCAAAGCGGGAGCTACGAGCAGTACTTC.